This T cell receptor (beta chain) was documented in a study of shared clonotypes between healthy human individuals. With 7 bases clipped from V and 4 bases from J, the junction kept 6 bases outside the gene matches. Germline V gene lookup returns CDR1 SGHTA and CDR2 FQGNSA. The CDR3 covers 13 residues. Caucasian adults living in Nashville, Tennessee, provided all samples. Bulk PBMC genomic DNA spanned ten immunoSEQ deep plates. Authors' analysis steps: Sequence data from immunoSEQ were junction-only and lacked quality scores; consequently, filtering differed. Using immunoSEQ multiplex PCR, the repertoire was profiled, and TCRdb retains in-frame clones only, with some absent. The V and J calls and the clone size are those of that table, but D and trimming were determined from the DNA. The sample has about half a million clones, about 84% seen once; the top ten hold approximately 11%. As to this clone: A far bigger clonotype differs at one base, so this is likely a read error. The same CDR3 arises from other DNA sequences in this sample as well.

Sequencing used PBMCs. J is TRBJ1-1 and V is TRBV7-2; 7 nucleotides agree with TRBD1. This TCR derives from a woman in her thirties or forties in good health. Some clones in this sample may be carry-over from other donors' samples. The CDR3 sequence is CASKRTGATEAFF. DNA of the CDR3: TGTGCCAGCAAAAGGACAGGAGCCACTGAAGCTTTCTTT.